These 26 T cell receptor beta chains were all obtained from the same sample, sequenced in a study of blood T cell repertoires in COVID-19. Assay used: immunoSEQ multiplex PCR; TCRdb lists only in-frame clones, some missing. The table has about 55,000 clones, about 84% seen once; the top ten hold approximately 23%. The sequenced sample was peripheral blood. The receptors shown here come from an elderly woman with acute or convalescent COVID-19.

The DNA for the CDR3 is TGTGCCAGCAGTTTTTTCGACAATGAGCAGTTCTTC. It codes for CASSFFDNEQFF. This chain joins TRBV28 and TRBJ2-1; D is undetermined. V was pared by 3 bases and J by 5 bases, with 5 bases between. The CDR3 contains 12 residues. Germline values: CDR1 MDHEN, CDR2 SYDVKM.

This clone occurred once. The V call is TRBV27, the J call TRBJ1-1; perhaps TRBD1 as D (5 bases). The ends were cut back, 3 bases at V and 6 bases at J, with 14 bases in the middle. This CDR3 comprises 14 residues. Germline V CDR1 and CDR2: MNHEY, SMNVEV (reference sequence). The CDR3 DNA sequence: TGTGCCAGCAGTTTTAACAGGAAGATCCCTGAAGCTTTCTTT. This translates into CASSFNRKIPEAFF.

CDR3 sequence: CASSQDRRIQHF. DNA for the CDR3: TGTGCCAGCAGCCAAGATCGGCGGATCCAGCATTTT. The V gene is TRBV3-1 (or the pseudogene TRBV3-2), the J gene TRBJ1-5; D unresolved. Germline V CDR1 and CDR2: LGHDT, YNNKEL (reference sequence). This CDR3 spans 12 amino acids. Trimming removed 0 bases at V and 12 bases at J, with 9 bases between.

The chain combines TRBV5-1 with TRBJ1-1, with 9 bases that match TRBD1. Germline values: CDR1 SGHRS, CDR2 YFSETQ. The junction had 9 bases not matched to a gene; V was cut back by 7 bases and J by 2 bases. CDR3 length: 15 amino acids. The CDR3 is CASAQGARGNTEAFF. DNA for the CDR3: TGCGCCAGCGCACAGGGGGCGAGGGGAAACACTGAAGCTTTCTTT.

The chain recombines TRBV4-1 with TRBJ1-3; 11 bases fit TRBD1. Germline trimming cut 0 bases from V and 4 bases from J; bases unmatched to any gene: 8. Germline lookup yields CDR1 MGHRA and CDR2 YSYEKL. CDR3 length: 18 amino acids. CDR3 in DNA: TGCGCCAGCAGCCAAGAAACAGGACAGGGGGCGACGGGAAACACCATATATTTT. Protein: CASSQETGQGATGNTIYF.

The chain has TRBV11-3 and TRBJ2-1; D may be TRBD1 (6 bases). Germline-derived CDR1 and CDR2 are SGHNT and YENEEA. This CDR3 contains 14 residues. Trimming stripped 6 bases from V and 4 bases from J, with 13 bases between. CDR3 sequence reads: CASSLDSSYNEQFF. In DNA, the CDR3 is TGTGCCAGCAGTTTGGACAGTTCGTACAATGAGCAGTTCTTC.

This clone has a handful of counts. The chain recombines TRBV2 with TRBJ2-2; 8 nucleotides line up with TRBD1. This CDR3 has 14 amino acids. Trimming took 9 bases from V and 5 from J; bases not matched to a gene: 8. CDR1 is SNHLY, CDR2 FYNNEI, per germline. The DNA of the CDR3 is TGTGCCAGTGGAGACAGGGGATCTACCGGGGAGCTGTTTTTT. This translates into CASGDRGSTGELFF.

The J gene is TRBJ2-2, the V gene TRBV4-1, with 8 bases lining up with TRBD2. J was trimmed by 5 bases and V by 3 bases; bases with no gene match: 5. The length of the CDR3 is 15 residues. Looked up from germline, CDR1 is MGHRA and CDR2 is YSYEKL. CDR3 region: CASSQRGGRTGELFF. The CDR3 bases are TGCGCCAGCAGCCAGCGCGGGGGGCGGACCGGGGAGCTGTTTTTT.

The chain joins TRBV3-1 (or the pseudogene TRBV3-2) to TRBJ2-2, with D tentatively TRBD1 (6 bases). The CDR3 has 18 residues. V shed 1 base and J shed 2 bases, with 17 bases lying between them. Germline CDR1 LGHDT, CDR2 YNNKEL (reference sequence). This chain's CDR3 is CASSQGRGGGFNTGELFF. CDR3 nucleotides: TGTGCCAGCAGCCAAGGTCGAGGTGGGGGCTTCAACACCGGGGAGCTGTTTTTT.

The rearrangement uses TRBV3-1 (or the pseudogene TRBV3-2) and TRBJ2-7; TRBD1 agrees at 10 bases. V dropped 3 bases and J dropped 1; count of bases not matched to a gene: 6. Germline CDR1 reads LGHDT; CDR2 reads YNNKEL (reference sequence). The CDR3 is 16 amino acids. The CDR3, as DNA: TGTGCCAGCAGCCAGGCTCCGGGACAGGGGTCCTACGAGCAGTACTTC. The encoded protein is CASSQAPGQGSYEQYF.

This clone was seen more than once but under ten times. In DNA form, the CDR3 reads TGTGCCAGTAATACTCGCGGGACAGGGTTTGATGAGCAGTTCTTC. Translation: CASNTRGTGFDEQFF. This chain connects TRBV19 to TRBJ2-1; 9 nucleotides align to TRBD1. This CDR3 spans 15 amino acids. Per germline, CDR1 LNHDA and CDR2 SQIVND (reference sequence). V gave up 7 bases and J gave up 8 bases; unmatched junction bases: 12.

This clone was counted only a few times. The rearrangement links TRBV10-3 to TRBJ1-6; TRBD1 aligns across 9 bases. Germline V lookup: CDR1 ENHRY, CDR2 SYGVKD. V shed 8 bases, J shed 9 bases, and the junction held 5 bases outside the gene matches. This CDR3 contains 13 residues. The CDR3: CAIHRDRASPLHF. CDR3 DNA: TGTGCCATCCATCGGGACAGGGCTTCACCCCTCCACTTT.

Points on this clone: An end of the junction differs from the germline gene, which may be a read error. The genes are TRBV7-7 and TRBJ1-3; unclear D gene. The CDR3 spans 12 residues. Germline V lookup: CDR1 SSHAT, CDR2 FNYEAQ (reference sequence). CDR3 bases: TGTGCTAGCAGCTTCTTGGCAAACACCATATATTTT. Translating gives CASSFLANTIYF.

The genes are TRBV29-1 and TRBJ1-2, with TRBD1 matching 9 bases. The V segment lost 6 bases and the J segment 10 bases; nucleotides outside the gene matches: 9. Per germline, CDR1 SQVTM and CDR2 ANQGSEA. CDR3 size: 12 residues. CDR3 nucleotide sequence: TGCAGCGTCAAGACAGGGGGTAAGGACTACACCTTC. Protein sequence: CSVKTGGKDYTF.

The V call is TRBV7-9, the J call TRBJ2-5; the D gene is possibly TRBD2 (6 bases). The germline gives CDR1 SEHNR, CDR2 FQNEAQ (reference sequence). V was cut by 1 base and J by 5 bases, with 11 bases left in between. The CDR3 extends over 14 amino acids. The CDR3 reads CASSLGGGGETQYF. CDR3 in DNA: TGTGCCAGCAGCTTAGGGGGCGGAGGGGAGACCCAGTACTTC.

This chain uses TRBV5-4 with TRBJ1-6; D remains ambiguous. The V end lost 2 bases, the J end lost 13 bases, and 13 bases lay between the germline ends. Germline V gene lookup returns CDR1 SGHNT and CDR2 YYREEE (reference sequence). The CDR3 consists of 13 residues. CDR3 sequence: CASSFRTDKPLHF. The CDR3 region has the DNA TGTGCCAGCAGCTTCCGAACCGACAAGCCCCTCCACTTT.

CDR3 loop: CASSLGGSHNEQFF. The CDR3 bases are TGTGCCAGCAGCTTAGGAGGGTCCCACAATGAGCAGTTCTTC. The chain has TRBV7-9 and TRBJ2-1; a possible D gene is TRBD2 (5 bases). CDR3 length: 14 amino acids. V was clipped by 1 base and J by 5 bases, with 9 bases between them. Germline loops: CDR1 SEHNR, CDR2 FQNEAQ (reference sequence).

The gene calls are TRBV28 and TRBJ1-6; 8 nucleotides match TRBD1. Germline values: CDR1 MDHEN, CDR2 SYDVKM. The ends lost 5 bases at V and 13 bases at J; junction bases unmatched: 13. There are 15 residues in the CDR3. The CDR3 DNA sequence: TGTGCCAGCAGTCAACTTGACAGGGGCTCGGGGCCCCTCCACTTT. It specifies CASSQLDRGSGPLHF.

CDR3 sequence reads: CASSYSGTGKKETQYF. The CDR3 DNA sequence: TGTGCCAGCAGTTACTCAGGGACAGGGAAAAAAGAGACCCAGTACTTC. The chain carries TRBV6-5 and TRBJ2-5; 9 bases are shared with TRBD1. This CDR3 has 16 amino acids. The ends lost 0 bases at V and 3 bases at J; junction bases unmatched: 5. Germline V gene lookup returns CDR1 MNHEY and CDR2 SVGAGI.

The chain links TRBV6-5 to TRBJ1-2, with a possible D match to TRBD1 (5 bases). CDR3 length: 12 amino acids. CDR1 and CDR2 (germline): MNHEY, SVGAGI. V was clipped by 11 bases and J by 4 bases, with 14 bases between them. This CDR3 is CAARGGTYGYTF. In nucleotides, the CDR3 is TGTGCCGCCCGCGGGGGGACCTATGGCTACACCTTC.

The chain links TRBV19 to TRBJ2-7; 12 nucleotides line up with TRBD2. CDR1 is LNHDA and CDR2 is SQIVND in the germline V gene (reference sequence). The ends lost 6 bases at V and 6 bases at J; junction bases unmatched: 9. This CDR3 comprises 15 residues. The CDR3 DNA reads TGTGCCAGTAGGTCCACCCTAGCGGGGGGGCGCGAGCAGTACTTC. It is translated as CASRSTLAGGREQYF.

J is TRBJ1-1 and V is TRBV11-3, with D unclear. V was cut by 3 bases and J by 8 bases, with 13 bases left in between. Germline-derived CDR1 and CDR2 are SGHNT and YENEEA. The CDR3 totals 13 residues. CDR3 protein: CASSFTRGTEAFF. In nucleotides, the CDR3 is TGTGCCAGCAGCTTCACCCGGGGTACGGAAGCTTTCTTT.

The V call is TRBV15, the J call TRBJ2-1; maybe TRBD2 (6 bases). Trimming cost V 2 bases and J 7 bases, with 18 bases left between them. The CDR3 is made up of 16 amino acids. Germline CDR1 LNHNV, CDR2 YYDKDF (reference sequence). CDR3 nucleotides: TGTGCCACCAGCAGACTCGGCGGGACCCTGAGGAATGAGCAGTTCTTC. As protein: CATSRLGGTLRNEQFF. Drawing the rest from reference TRBV15 and TRBJ2-1, the complete variable domain is DAMVIQNPRYQVTQFGKPVTLSCSQTLNHNVMYWYQQKSSQAPKLLFHYYDKDFNNEADTPDNFQSRRPNTSFCFLDIRSPGLGDTAMYLCATSRLGGTLRNEQFFGPGTRLTVL.

This clone has more than one count but fewer than ten. J is TRBJ1-2 and V is TRBV7-9, with D tentatively TRBD1 (5 bases). Germline V lookup: CDR1 SEHNR, CDR2 FQNEAQ (reference sequence). The CDR3 is 14 amino acids. Deletions cut 5 bases from V and 3 bases from J, with 13 bases between. The CDR3 DNA follows: TGTGCCAGCAGCCGTGGGCCAGGGCACTATGGCTACACCTTC. This codes for CASSRGPGHYGYTF.

The chain carries TRBV7-8 and TRBJ1-1; the match to TRBD1 covers 9 bases. CDR3 length: 15 amino acids. J lost 1 base, V lost 1 base, and 1 base had no gene match. Looked up from germline, CDR1 is SGHVS and CDR2 is FQNEAQ. CDR3 sequence reads: CASSLEGQGNTEAFF. As DNA, the CDR3 is TGTGCCAGCAGCTTAGAGGGACAGGGGAACACTGAAGCTTTCTTT.

The chain uses TRBV9 and TRBJ1-1; TRBD1 aligns across 10 bases. V dropped 3 bases and J dropped 4; count of bases not matched to a gene: 6. Looked up from germline, CDR1 is SGDLS and CDR2 is YYNGEE. The CDR3 runs to 15 residues. The CDR3 protein is CASSASTGGSTEAFF. The CDR3 DNA sequence: TGTGCCAGCAGCGCGTCGACAGGGGGCTCCACTGAAGCTTTCTTT. Full variable domain (rest looked up from reference TRBV9 and TRBJ1-1): DSGVTQTPKHLITATGQRVTLRCSPRSGDLSVYWYQQSLDQGLQFLIQYYNGEERAKGNILERFSAQQFPDLHSELNLSSLELGDSALYFCASSASTGGSTEAFFGQGTRLTVV.